This T cell receptor (beta chain) was identified during a study of spatial heterogeneity in lung cancer. TCRdb analysed the 5' RACE reads with MiXCR anew, one entry per CDR3 protein. This sample has more than 30,000 distinct CDR3 sequences, with 10% found just once. Time point noted: blood at routine non-recurrence follow-up after resection. This clonotype was detected a few times. This CDR3 has 16 residues. Germline V gene lookup returns CDR1 SEHNR and CDR2 FQNEAQ (reference sequence). With 7 bases removed from V and 4 bases from J, the gap between germline ends came to 21 bases. The sequences come from PBMCs, collected at follow-up. V is TRBV7-9 and J is TRBJ2-3; D unclear. This receptor was taken from a female donor with early-stage non-small cell lung cancer. The CDR3 DNA reads as TGTGCCAGCAAAATAGGGCCCTCTGGGAAGGCAGATACGCAGTATTTT. It specifies CASKIGPSGKADTQYF. The whole variable domain, filled in from reference TRBV7-9 and TRBJ2-3, reads DTGVSQNPRHKITKRGQNVTFRCDPISEHNRLYWYRQTLGQGPEFLTYFQNEAQLEKSRLLSDRFSAERPKGSFSTLEIQRTEQGDSAMYLCASKIGPSGKADTQYFGPGTRLTVL.